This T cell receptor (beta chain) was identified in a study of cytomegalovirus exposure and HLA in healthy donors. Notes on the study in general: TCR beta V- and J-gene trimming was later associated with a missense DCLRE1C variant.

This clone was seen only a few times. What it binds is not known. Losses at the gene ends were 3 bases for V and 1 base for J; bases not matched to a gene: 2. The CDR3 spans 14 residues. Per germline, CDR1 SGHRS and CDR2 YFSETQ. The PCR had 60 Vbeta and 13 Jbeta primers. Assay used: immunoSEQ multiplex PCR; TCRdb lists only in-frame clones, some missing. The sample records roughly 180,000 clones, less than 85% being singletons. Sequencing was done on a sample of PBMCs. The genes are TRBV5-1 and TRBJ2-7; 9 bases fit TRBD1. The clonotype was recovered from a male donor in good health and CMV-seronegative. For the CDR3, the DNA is TGCGCCAGCAGCTCCGGGACAGGGTCCTACGAGCAGTACTTC. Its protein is CASSSGTGSYEQYF.